The source of this T cell receptor (beta chain) is a study of blood T cell repertoires in COVID-19. Study-wide background: Acute-phase and convalescent COVID-19 samples originated in the United States, Italy and Spain. Sample material is recorded as cDNA or gDNA derived from T cells, B-cell-depleted T cells, or PBMCs.

In the authors' methods: It was from reference gene primer amplification that nucleated cell counts were estimated. Only in-frame clones appear in the TCRdb table, and some are missing; sequencing was by immunoSEQ multiplex PCR. That table furnishes V, J and clone size, whereas the DNA furnished D and trimming. The table lists about 77,000 clones, about 80% of them singletons, with more than 4% in the top ten. The V end was cut by 5 bases, the J end by 1 base, with 10 bases between. Germline assignment: CDR1 MGHRA and CDR2 YSYEKL. The CDR3 covers 14 residues. The rearrangement uses TRBV4-1 and TRBJ2-3, with D possibly being TRBD1 (6 bases). Sequencing was done on a sample of peripheral blood. This sequence was found in a woman between 70 and 85 years old with acute or convalescent COVID-19. The CDR3, as DNA: TGCGCCAGCAGCACAGGGCGGGGCACAGATACGCAGTATTTT. The encoded protein is CASSTGRGTDTQYF.